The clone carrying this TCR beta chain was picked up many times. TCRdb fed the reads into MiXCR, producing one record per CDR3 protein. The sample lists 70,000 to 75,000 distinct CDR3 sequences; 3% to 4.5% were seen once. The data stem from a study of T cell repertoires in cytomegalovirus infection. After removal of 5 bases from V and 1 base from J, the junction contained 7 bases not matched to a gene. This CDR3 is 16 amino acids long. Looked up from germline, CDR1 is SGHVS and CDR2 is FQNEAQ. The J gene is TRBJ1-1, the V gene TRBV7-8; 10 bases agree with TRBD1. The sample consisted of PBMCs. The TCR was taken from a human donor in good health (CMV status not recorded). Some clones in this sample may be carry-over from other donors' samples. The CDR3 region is CASSERTGGTNTEAFF. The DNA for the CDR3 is TGTGCCAGCAGCGAAAGGACAGGGGGAACGAACACTGAAGCTTTCTTT.